This TCR beta chain was identified during a study of cytomegalovirus exposure and HLA in healthy donors. Study-wide findings and caveats: CMV serostatus was the sole immune exposure information available.

The PCR ran on 60 Vbeta and 13 Jbeta primers. Original processing notes: In a later analysis, the count reached 75 million to 90 million unique TCR beta chains, with about 11 million shared. The protocol was immunoSEQ multiplex PCR, while the TCRdb copy is restricted to in-frame clones and leaves out a portion. V, J and clone size derive from that table, while D and trimming were established from the DNA sequence. Of 75,000 to 100,000 clones in the sample, 80% were seen once. Turning to this clone: The antigen remains unidentified.

From germline, CDR1 is SGHAT and CDR2 FQNNGV. The CDR3 has 19 amino acids. The J segment lost 0 bases and the V segment lost 4 bases, leaving 18 bases of the junction unmatched. The TCR was taken from a man younger than 40 in good health and CMV-seronegative. The V gene is TRBV11-2, the J gene TRBJ2-7, with TRBD2 identical over 7 bases. The sequencing sample was made of PBMCs. CDR3 protein: CASSSRPTLSGGSSYEQYF. CDR3 nucleotide sequence: TGTGCCAGCAGCTCCCGCCCTACCCTCTCGGGCGGGAGCTCCTACGAGCAGTACTTC.